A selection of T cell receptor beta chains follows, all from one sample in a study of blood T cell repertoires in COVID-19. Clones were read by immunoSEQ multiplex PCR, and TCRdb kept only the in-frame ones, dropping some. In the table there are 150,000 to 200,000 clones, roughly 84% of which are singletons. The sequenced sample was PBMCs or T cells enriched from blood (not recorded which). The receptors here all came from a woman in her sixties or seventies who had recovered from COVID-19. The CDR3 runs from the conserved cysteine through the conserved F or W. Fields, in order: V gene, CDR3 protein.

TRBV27,CASSRSGYGNTIYF
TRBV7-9,CASSHGTAEAFF
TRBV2,CASSGGDYSNQPQHF
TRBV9,CASSPDRGGYTF
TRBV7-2,CASSPRVPPGGELFF
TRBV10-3,CAISYGTANYGYTF
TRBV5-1,CASSRRGVSVQETQYF
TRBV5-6,CASKQRTGSYEQYF
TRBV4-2,CASSQVGSSLHF
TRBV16,CASSPETSSRTQYF
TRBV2,CASLLSGVQKEQYF
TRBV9,CASRFRGTEAFF
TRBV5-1,CASSFETTNEKLFF
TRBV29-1,CSVAQDRYGYTF
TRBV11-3,CASSLDRRVRTADTQYF
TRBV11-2,CASSGYRELYEQYF
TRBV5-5,CASSLETGAYNEQFF
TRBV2,CASSERTGGDQPQHF
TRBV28,CASSLGRITDTQYF
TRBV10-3,CAISRTEASTDTQYF
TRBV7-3,CASSRSGVQYNEQFF
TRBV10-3,CAINPGLATGELFF
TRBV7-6,CASSSGTGSGNTIYF
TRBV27,CASSPRTGGVMVGYTF
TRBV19,CASSWQGASGELFF
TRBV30,CAWRARGVQPGYTF
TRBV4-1,CASSQDSLNNQPQHF
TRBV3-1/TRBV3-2,CASSQGGLMNTEAFF
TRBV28,CASSPGGMTEAFF
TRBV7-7,CASSLADRLFGGYTF
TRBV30,CAEKGGGASTPLHF
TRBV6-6,CASSPTGLAGVSSYNEQFF